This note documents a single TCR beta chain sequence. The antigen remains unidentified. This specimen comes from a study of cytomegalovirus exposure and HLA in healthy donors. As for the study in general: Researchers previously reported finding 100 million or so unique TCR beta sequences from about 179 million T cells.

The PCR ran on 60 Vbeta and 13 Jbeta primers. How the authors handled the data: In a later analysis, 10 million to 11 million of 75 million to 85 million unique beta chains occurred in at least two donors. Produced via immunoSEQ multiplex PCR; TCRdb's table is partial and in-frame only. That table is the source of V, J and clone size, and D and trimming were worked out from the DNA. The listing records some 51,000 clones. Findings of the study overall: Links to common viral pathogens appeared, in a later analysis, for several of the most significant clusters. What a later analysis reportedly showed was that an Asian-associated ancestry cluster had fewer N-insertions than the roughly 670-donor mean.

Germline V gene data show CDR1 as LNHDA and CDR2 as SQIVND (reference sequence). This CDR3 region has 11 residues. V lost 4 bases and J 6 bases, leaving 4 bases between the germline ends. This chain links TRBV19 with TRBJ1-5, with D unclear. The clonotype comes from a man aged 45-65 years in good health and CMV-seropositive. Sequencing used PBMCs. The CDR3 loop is CASSSGQPQHF. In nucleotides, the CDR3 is TGTGCCAGTAGTAGCGGTCAGCCCCAGCATTTT.